Listed here are 32 T cell receptor beta chains from one sample, sequenced in a study of CD4+ T cells in melanoma. TCRdb's table, derived via immunoSEQ multiplex PCR, lists solely in-frame clones and lacks some. The table has around 130,000 clones, about 90% seen once. All receptors come from a human donor with melanoma.

This rearrangement joins TRBV7-8 to TRBJ2-1; 7 positions agree with TRBD1. The CDR3 totals 13 residues. J was trimmed by 6 bases and V by 5 bases; bases with no gene match: 4. CDR1 SGHVS and CDR2 FQNEAQ come from the germline V gene. This CDR3 is CASSIGTANEQFF. Here the CDR3 DNA reads TGTGCCAGCAGCATTGGGACAGCCAATGAGCAGTTCTTC.

J is TRBJ2-2 and V is TRBV29-1; D might be TRBD1 (5 bases). The CDR3 has 14 residues. Trimming took 6 bases from V and 5 from J, leaving 16 bases between them. Germline assignment: CDR1 SQVTM and CDR2 ANQGSEA. Here the CDR3 DNA reads TGCAGCGTGGCATGGTGGGGCGGAACCGGGGAGCTGTTTTTT. Its protein product is CSVAWWGGTGELFF.

This chain connects TRBV7-3 to TRBJ2-5; D tentatively fits TRBD1 or TRBD2 (7 bases each). Germline CDR1 SGHTA, CDR2 FQGTGA. V dropped 3 bases and J dropped 3 bases, with 11 bases sitting between them. CDR3 length: 14 amino acids. The CDR3 DNA is TGTGCCAGCAGCTTTTCAGGGGGGGAAGAGACCCAGTACTTC. Protein: CASSFSGGEETQYF.

The table lists this clone with a few counts. This CDR3 reads CASSDPDRAGEAFF. The CDR3 region has the DNA TGCGCCAGCAGTGACCCTGACAGGGCGGGTGAAGCTTTCTTT. The chain carries TRBV10-1 and TRBJ1-1; 7 bases agree with TRBD1. The CDR3 totals 14 residues. V shed 3 bases and J 7 bases; nucleotides not matched to a gene: 8. Germline V gives CDR1 WNHNN, CDR2 SYGVQD (reference sequence).

V is TRBV30 and J is TRBJ2-5; 10 positions match TRBD2. CDR3 length equals 16 residues. Germline CDR1 and CDR2: GTSNPN and SVGIG (reference sequence). Trimming at V came to 4 bases and at J to 5 bases, leaving 13 bases not matched to a gene. The CDR3 is CAWMGRTSGDAETQYF. CDR3 DNA: TGTGCCTGGATGGGGCGTACTAGCGGGGATGCGGAGACCCAGTACTTC.

The rearrangement uses TRBV11-1 and TRBJ2-7; D is ambiguous. CDR3 length: 14 residues. The ends were cut back, 4 bases at V and 2 bases at J, with 12 bases in the middle. CDR1 SGHAT and CDR2 FQDESV come from the germline V gene (reference sequence). DNA of the CDR3: TGTGCCAGCAGCTCCCCCTCAGGTGCCTACGAGCAGTACTTC. Translation gives CASSSPSGAYEQYF.

The chain combines TRBV11-2 with TRBJ1-2; 9 bases are shared with TRBD1. CDR1 is SGHAT and CDR2 is FQNNGV in the germline V gene. The CDR3 loop spans 17 amino acids. Trimming took 2 bases from V and 1 from J; bases not matched to a gene: 8. This CDR3 reads CASSLQQGANSNYGYTF. In DNA form, the CDR3 reads TGTGCCAGCAGCTTACAACAGGGGGCAAATAGTAACTATGGCTACACCTTC.

The chain joins TRBV4-1 to TRBJ2-3; 7 positions agree with TRBD1. The CDR3 totals 17 residues. Germline loops: CDR1 MGHRA, CDR2 YSYEKL. J lost 6 bases, V lost 5 bases, and 17 bases had no gene match. The CDR3 reads CASSSTLRSTGADTQYF. In nucleotides, the CDR3 is TGCGCCAGCAGCTCCACCCTACGGAGCACAGGGGCGGATACGCAGTATTTT.

This sequence joins TRBV6-5 and TRBJ1-4, with 10 bases aligning to TRBD1. Germline trimming cut 5 bases from V and 7 bases from J; bases unmatched to any gene: 7. The length of the CDR3 is 15 residues. Germline lookup yields CDR1 MNHEY and CDR2 SVGAGI. The CDR3, as DNA: TGTGCCAGCAGTACACCGGGGACAGGGGCTGAAAAACTGTTTTTT. Translated, it gives CASSTPGTGAEKLFF.

The chain is built from TRBV27 and TRBJ2-7; TRBD1 aligns across 7 bases. Germline V gives CDR1 MNHEY, CDR2 SMNVEV (reference sequence). Trimming cost V 4 bases and J 3 bases; bases outside gene matches: 15. The CDR3 runs 17 residues. CDR3 protein: CASSSRPSGTVIYEQYF. Here the CDR3 DNA reads TGTGCCAGCAGTTCGAGACCCTCCGGGACAGTTATCTACGAGCAGTACTTC.

The chain recombines TRBV6-1 with TRBJ2-7, with D maybe TRBD2 (5 bases). V lost 10 bases and J 1 base, leaving 20 bases between the germline ends. Germline values: CDR1 MNHNS, CDR2 SASEGT. There are 15 residues in the CDR3. In DNA form, the CDR3 reads TGTGCCACCGTGGCGTGGGTCGGGGATTCCTACGAGCAGTACTTC. Protein sequence: CATVAWVGDSYEQYF.

This rearrangement joins TRBV5-1 to TRBJ1-4; no clear D. V lost 3 bases and J lost 2, with 11 bases in between. CDR3 length equals 15 residues. CDR1 is SGHRS, CDR2 YFSETQ, per germline. CDR3 amino acids: CASSSQFLTNEKLFF. The DNA of the CDR3 is TGCGCCAGCAGCTCCCAATTTCTGACTAATGAAAAACTGTTTTTT.

This chain joins TRBV7-2 and TRBJ2-1; D possibly corresponds to TRBD2 (5 bases). The CDR3 sequence is 15 residues long. Trimming took off 5 bases at V and 1 base at J, with 12 bases between the two ends. Per the germline V gene, CDR1 is SGHTA and CDR2 is FQGNSA. This CDR3 reads CASSPIARSYNEQFF. The DNA of the CDR3 is TGTGCCAGCAGCCCAATAGCGAGGTCCTACAATGAGCAGTTCTTC.

The genes are TRBV4-2 and TRBJ1-2; D not certain. V shed 0 bases and J shed 0 bases, with 17 bases lying between them. Germline V lookup: CDR1 LGHNA, CDR2 YNFKEQ. This CDR3 has 18 amino acids. In DNA form, the CDR3 reads TGTGCCAGCAGCCAAGATCGAGGAGGCCAGGCCTCTAACTATGGCTACACCTTC. Its translation: CASSQDRGGQASNYGYTF.

The chain recombines TRBV19 with TRBJ1-5, with 9 bases aligning to TRBD1. The CDR3 spans 15 residues. Germline CDR1 LNHDA, CDR2 SQIVND (reference sequence). Trimming took 1 base from V and 2 from J; bases not matched to a gene: 0. The CDR3 region is CASSIGTGGNQPQHF. As DNA, the CDR3 is TGTGCCAGTAGTATAGGGACAGGGGGCAATCAGCCCCAGCATTTT.

The gene calls are TRBV30 and TRBJ1-5, with 7 bases aligning to TRBD1. Germline assignment: CDR1 GTSNPN and CDR2 SVGIG (reference sequence). Trimming removed 2 bases from V and 7 bases from J; junction bases left unmatched: 5. CDR3 length equals 13 residues. CDR3 region: CAWSLDRAQPQHF. The CDR3 region has the DNA TGTGCCTGGAGTCTCGACAGGGCCCAGCCCCAGCATTTT.

Written as DNA, the CDR3 is TGCGCCAGAAAACCCGAAGACAGGGCAGGGGCCAACGTCCTGACTTTC. Protein sequence: CARKPEDRAGANVLTF. The chain employs TRBV10-2 and TRBJ2-6, with 7 bases matching TRBD1. In germline, CDR1 is WSHSY, CDR2 SAAADI. With 9 bases clipped from V and 4 bases from J, the junction kept 12 bases outside the gene matches. This CDR3 spans 16 amino acids.

The chain couples TRBV5-1 to TRBJ2-7, with D perhaps matching TRBD1 (6 bases). V was pared by 0 bases and J by 3 bases, with 10 bases between. The germline V gene has CDR1 SGHRS and CDR2 YFSETQ. The CDR3 has 14 amino acids. The CDR3 sequence is CASSLGGHFYEQYF. The CDR3 nucleotides are TGCGCCAGCAGCTTGGGGGGACACTTCTACGAGCAGTACTTC.

The V gene is TRBV6-5, the J gene TRBJ1-2; no reliable D call. CDR3 length equals 15 residues. Per the germline V gene, CDR1 is MNHEY and CDR2 is SVGAGI. V was trimmed by 6 bases and J by 2 bases, leaving 16 bases between them. As DNA, the CDR3 is TGTGCCAGCAGCCTTGGTCCCCCGGGAAACTATGGCTACACCTTC. Translating it yields CASSLGPPGNYGYTF.

V and J are TRBV19 and TRBJ1-5; unclear D gene. V was shortened by 3 bases and J by 7 bases, with 7 bases between the two germline ends. From germline, CDR1 is LNHDA and CDR2 SQIVND (reference sequence). CDR3 length: 12 residues. CDR3 sequence: CASSILGQPQHF. The CDR3 DNA follows: TGTGCCAGTAGTATTTTGGGACAGCCCCAGCATTTT.

The chain combines TRBV7-2 with TRBJ1-4, with TRBD1 identical over 7 bases. Germline assignment: CDR1 SGHTA and CDR2 FQGNSA. V was pared by 6 bases and J by 8 bases, with 15 bases of the junction left unmatched. The CDR3 extends over 16 amino acids. Here the CDR3 DNA reads TGTGCCAGCAGACGGGCACAGGGGTCCCTTTACGAAAAACTGTTTTTT. Protein: CASRRAQGSLYEKLFF.

The V and J genes are TRBV23-1 and TRBJ1-3; a weak D match, TRBD1 (5 bases). TRBV23-1 is an ORF; its function is uncertain. The CDR3 runs 14 residues. The V end was cut by 3 bases, the J end by 6 bases, with 12 bases between. The CDR3 is CASSHGGGQNTIYF. The CDR3 DNA reads TGCGCCAGCAGTCACGGGGGTGGCCAAAACACCATATATTTT.

This sequence joins TRBV6-1 and TRBJ2-1; D unclear. V lost 6 bases, J lost 9 bases, and 15 bases lay in between. CDR1 MNHNS and CDR2 SASEGT come from the germline V gene. The CDR3 is 13 amino acids. The CDR3 bases are TGTGCCAGCAGAACGCACCTCCCGTTTGAGCAGTTCTTC. It translates to CASRTHLPFEQFF.

V is TRBV2 and J is TRBJ2-7, with unresolved D. In germline, CDR1 is SNHLY, CDR2 FYNNEI. Deletions cut 6 bases from V and 1 base from J, with 19 bases between. The CDR3 is 16 amino acids. The CDR3 reads CASSLLIGLRSYEQYF. In nucleotides, the CDR3 is TGTGCCAGCAGCCTCCTGATTGGGCTCCGATCCTACGAGCAGTACTTC.

The chain has TRBV2 and TRBJ2-7; tentatively, D is TRBD1 (6 bases). The CDR3 has 13 residues. CDR1 SNHLY and CDR2 FYNNEI come from the germline V gene. Trimming cost V 9 bases and J 0 bases, with 12 bases left between them. The CDR3: CASSRDTSYEQYF. CDR3 coding DNA: TGTGCCAGTAGCCGGGACACCTCCTACGAGCAGTACTTC. Full variable domain (remainder filled in from reference TRBV2 and TRBJ2-7): EPEVTQTPSHQVTQMGQEVILRCVPISNHLYFYWYRQILGQKVEFLVSFYNNEISEKSEIFDDQFSVERPDGSNFTLKIRSTKLEDSAMYFCASSRDTSYEQYFGPGTRLTVT.

The table lists this clone with a few counts. V is TRBV2 and J is TRBJ1-6; D unresolved. The CDR3 extends over 14 amino acids. Germline CDR1 reads SNHLY; CDR2 reads FYNNEI. Trimming took off 5 bases at V and 3 bases at J, with 8 bases between the two ends. The CDR3 DNA reads TGTGCCAGCAGTCGGGAAAACTATAATTCACCCCTCCACTTT. This sequence encodes CASSRENYNSPLHF.

This chain connects TRBV18 to TRBJ1-1; the D is unclear. Germline assignment: CDR1 KGHSH and CDR2 LQKENI. The CDR3 contains 18 residues. Trimming took off 1 base at V and 1 base at J, with 19 bases between the two ends. DNA for the CDR3: TGTGCCAGCTCACCACTCATTTTGGGGAGCAGCGAGAACACTGAAGCTTTCTTT. This translates into CASSPLILGSSENTEAFF.

This chain links TRBV4-1 with TRBJ2-5; 12 bases match TRBD2. Unmatched junction bases numbered 8, after V lost 4 bases and J lost 5 bases. The length of the CDR3 is 16 residues. The germline V gene has CDR1 MGHRA and CDR2 YSYEKL. DNA for the CDR3: TGCGCCAGCAGCCCCACTAGCGGGGGGATTAGGGAGACCCAGTACTTC. Protein: CASSPTSGGIRETQYF.

The V call is TRBV4-2, the J call TRBJ2-1; tentatively, D is TRBD2 (6 bases). Trimming took off 4 bases at V and 3 bases at J, with 16 bases between the two ends. CDR3 length: 16 amino acids. CDR1 is LGHNA and CDR2 is YNFKEQ in the germline V gene. CDR3 region: CASSRDGGSLYNEQFF. In DNA, the CDR3 is TGTGCCAGCAGCCGGGATGGGGGGTCTCTCTACAATGAGCAGTTCTTC.

The chain joins TRBV7-9 to TRBJ2-7; D is uncertain. Germline values: CDR1 SEHNR, CDR2 FQNEAQ (reference sequence). The ends were cut back, 2 bases at V and 2 bases at J, with 16 bases in the middle. This CDR3 has 16 amino acids. CDR3 DNA sequence: TGTGCCAGCAGCTTACGTGAAGGGTCGGCCACCTACGAGCAGTACTTC. It codes for CASSLREGSATYEQYF.

This chain uses TRBV5-1 with TRBJ2-5; a possible D gene is TRBD2 (6 bases). Germline V CDR1 and CDR2: SGHRS, YFSETQ. Deletions cut 2 bases from V and 3 bases from J, with 8 bases between. The CDR3 covers 13 residues. The CDR3 reads CASSFGSEETQYF. For the CDR3, the DNA is TGCGCCAGCAGCTTCGGGAGTGAAGAGACCCAGTACTTC.

The table lists this clone with a count of one. The chain has TRBV4-2 and TRBJ2-1, with D unresolved. This CDR3 region has 15 residues. Trimming cost V 0 bases and J 5 bases, with 11 bases left between them. CDR1 LGHNA and CDR2 YNFKEQ come from the germline V gene. The CDR3 reads CASSQDRGWDNEQFF. The CDR3 DNA follows: TGTGCCAGCAGCCAAGATCGAGGCTGGGACAATGAGCAGTTCTTC.